This TCR beta chain originates from a study of cytomegalovirus exposure and HLA in healthy donors. General study points: Some highly shared sequence variants likely arose as a pipeline artifact. In terms of immune exposure information, only CMV serostatus was available. Several of the most significant clusters appeared linked to common viral pathogens, based on a later analysis. Exclusion as indistinguishable affected some V segments, including TRBV6-2 and TRBV6-3.

V lost 4 bases and J 0 bases, leaving 16 bases between the germline ends. Germline V gene lookup returns CDR1 SEHNR and CDR2 FQNEAQ (reference sequence). There are 17 residues in the CDR3. Concerning this clone itself: Its target is not known.

The primer mix had 60 Vbeta and 13 Jbeta primers. The repertoire was sequenced with immunoSEQ multiplex PCR; TCRdb's copy has only in-frame clones and lacks some. The data show about 100,000 clones, around 80% seen once. The sequenced material came from PBMCs. The gene calls are TRBV7-9 and TRBJ2-1; tentative D call: TRBD1 (6 bases). The clonotype originates from a female donor in good health and CMV-seropositive. This chain's CDR3 is CASSSLGDTRSYNEQFF. The CDR3 bases are TGTGCCAGCAGCTCCCTGGGGGACACGCGCTCCTACAATGAGCAGTTCTTC.